Below, 26 T cell receptor beta chains from the same sample are listed, as sequenced in a study of tumor-infiltrating lymphocytes in localized non-small cell lung cancer. Some clones are missing from TCRdb's copy, which holds only in-frame ones; the method was immunoSEQ multiplex PCR. Among roughly 15,000 clones listed, about 64% were seen once. Sequencing was carried out using uninvolved lung tissue not adjacent to the tumor. The receptors stem from a human donor with non-small cell lung cancer.

This clone was detected only once. The DNA of the CDR3 is TGTGCCAGCGAACGGGGTTCGACTAGCGGGGGTAGCTACGAGCAGTACGTC. It encodes CASERGSTSGGSYEQYV. The chain carries TRBV2 and TRBJ2-7; 12 bases map to TRBD2. CDR3 size: 17 residues. Germline V gene lookup returns CDR1 SNHLY and CDR2 FYNNEI. V was pared by 8 bases and J by 3 bases, with 14 bases of the junction left unmatched.

This clone turned up a few times. The chain employs TRBV7-2 and TRBJ1-2; D remains unclear. In germline, CDR1 is SGHTA, CDR2 FQGNSA. This CDR3 region has 13 residues. The V end was cut by 2 bases, the J end by 5 bases, with 9 bases between. The CDR3 region is CASSLFPGYGYTF. For the CDR3, the DNA is TGTGCCAGCAGCTTATTTCCGGGGTATGGCTACACCTTC.

The chain joins TRBV19 to TRBJ2-1; D is ambiguous. The germline V gene encodes CDR1 LNHDA and CDR2 SQIVND (reference sequence). V lost 1 base and J lost 5, with 3 bases in between. This CDR3 contains 12 residues. CDR3: CASSIANNEQFF. The DNA for the CDR3 is TGTGCCAGTAGTATAGCCAACAATGAGCAGTTCTTC.

In its sample, this clone was seen a few times. The DNA for the CDR3 is TGTGCCTGGAGTGGGACAGGGGGCCCAGAGACCCAGTACTTC. Translating gives CAWSGTGGPETQYF. The V and J genes are TRBV30 and TRBJ2-5; 11 bases agree with TRBD1. Looked up from germline, CDR1 is GTSNPN and CDR2 is SVGIG (reference sequence). V shed 1 base, J shed 4 bases, and the junction held 2 bases outside the gene matches. This CDR3 contains 14 residues. Based on the CDR3 plus reference TRBV30 and TRBJ2-5, the full variable domain is SQTIHQWPATLVQPVGSPLSLECTVEGTSNPNLYWYRQAAGRGLQLLFYSVGIGQISSEVPQNLSASRPQDRQFILSSKKLLLSDSGFYLCAWSGTGGPETQYFGPGTRLLVL.

The rearrangement links TRBV5-8 to TRBJ1-2; D is perhaps TRBD1 (6 bases). Trimming took 0 bases from V and 6 from J, leaving 9 bases between them. This CDR3 comprises 13 residues. Germline V gene data show CDR1 as SGHTS and CDR2 as YDEGEE. CDR3 sequence: CASSLERGNGYTF. CDR3 DNA: TGTGCCAGCAGCTTGGAAAGGGGGAATGGCTACACCTTC.

This clone was observed a single time. This chain links TRBV7-3 with TRBJ1-2, with D tentatively TRBD1 (5 bases). V gave up 1 base and J gave up 4 bases, with 10 bases separating them. Germline loops: CDR1 SGHTA, CDR2 FQGTGA. This CDR3 spans 14 amino acids. The CDR3 DNA reads as TGTGCCAGCAGCTTAAATTCCGGGGGCTATGGCTACACCTTC. Translating gives CASSLNSGGYGYTF. The full variable domain, rest sourced from reference TRBV7-3 and TRBJ1-2, is GAGVSQTPSNKVTEKGKYVELRCDPISGHTALYWYRQSLGQGPEFLIYFQGTGAADDSGLPNDRFFAVRPEGSVSTLKIQRTERGDSAVYLCASSLNSGGYGYTFGSGTRLTVV.

The chain employs TRBV28 and TRBJ1-5; the match to TRBD1 covers 10 bases. Looked up from germline, CDR1 is MDHEN and CDR2 is SYDVKM. The ends lost 3 bases at V and 7 bases at J; junction bases unmatched: 6. This CDR3 spans 15 amino acids. The CDR3 DNA reads TGTGCCAGCAGTTTGAAGACAGGGGGCCGCCAGCCCCAGCATTTT. Its translation is CASSLKTGGRQPQHF. Variable domain in full (rest from reference TRBV28 and TRBJ1-5): DVKVTQSSRYLVKRTGEKVFLECVQDMDHENMFWYRQDPGLGLRLIYFSYDVKMKEKGDIPEGYSVSREKKERFSLILESASTNQTSMYLCASSLKTGGRQPQHFGDGTRLSIL.

For this clone: Germline and junction disagree at one end, which may indicate a read error. DNA of the CDR3: TGTGCTAGCAGCCCGAGACAGGGGTCCTACAATGAGCAGTTCTTC. Encoded protein: CASSPRQGSYNEQFF. V is TRBV7-7 and J is TRBJ2-1; 8 bases are shared with TRBD1. The germline gives CDR1 SSHAT, CDR2 FNYEAQ (reference sequence). The CDR3 contains 15 residues.

The CDR3 bases are TGTGCCAGCAGCTGGTACAGGGGGCCGGACACTGAAGCTTTCTTT. It encodes CASSWYRGPDTEAFF. The V gene is TRBV5-4, the J gene TRBJ1-1, with 9 positions matching TRBD1. The CDR3 covers 15 residues. Germline values: CDR1 SGHNT, CDR2 YYREEE (reference sequence). The junction had 6 bases not matched to a gene; V was cut back by 3 bases and J by 3 bases.

This clone was observed a handful of times. The chain uses TRBV28 and TRBJ1-1; D possibly corresponds to TRBD1 (5 bases). Germline CDR1 MDHEN, CDR2 SYDVKM. The CDR3 loop spans 14 amino acids. V was trimmed by 6 bases and J by 6 bases, leaving 17 bases between them. The CDR3 reads CASSTQGSVSEAFF. The CDR3 bases are TGTGCCAGCAGCACCCAGGGCAGTGTTTCTGAAGCTTTCTTT. Together with reference TRBV28 and TRBJ1-1, the CDR3 gives the full variable domain: DVKVTQSSRYLVKRTGEKVFLECVQDMDHENMFWYRQDPGLGLRLIYFSYDVKMKEKGDIPEGYSVSREKKERFSLILESASTNQTSMYLCASSTQGSVSEAFFGQGTRLTVV.

J is TRBJ1-1 and V is TRBV7-2; 7 positions match TRBD1. J gave up 10 bases and V 0 bases, and 5 bases lay outside the gene matches. From germline, CDR1 is SGHTA and CDR2 FQGNSA. The CDR3 spans 13 residues. The CDR3 DNA reads as TGTGCCAGCAGCTTAGCACGACAGGGTAGAGCTTTCTTT. Protein sequence: CASSLARQGRAFF. The full variable domain, with the rest looked up from reference TRBV7-2 and TRBJ1-1, is GAGVSQSPSNKVTEKGKDVELRCDPISGHTALYWYRQSLGQGLEFLIYFQGNSAPDKSGLPSDRFSAERTGGSVSTLTIQRTQQEDSAVYLCASSLARQGRAFFGQGTRLTVV.

The V gene is TRBV7-9, the J gene TRBJ2-6; no definite D call. CDR1 SEHNR and CDR2 FQNEAQ come from the germline V gene (reference sequence). The CDR3 extends over 14 amino acids. Trimming removed 3 bases from V and 1 base from J, with 4 bases in between. As DNA, the CDR3 is TGTGCCAGCAGCTTCCCTTCTGGGGCCAACGTCCTGACTTTC. Protein sequence: CASSFPSGANVLTF.

With respect to this clone: This sequence may be a read error, since a much larger clone differs from it by one base. The chain has TRBV7-6 and TRBJ2-3, with D unresolved. The CDR3 sequence is 12 residues long. Germline V lookup: CDR1 SGHVS, CDR2 FNYEAQ. Trimming removed 1 base from V and 2 bases from J, with 1 base in between. The CDR3 nucleotides read TGTGCCAGCAGCTTAGACACAGATACGCAGTATTTT. As protein: CASSLDTDTQYF.

The chain carries TRBV7-2 and TRBJ1-5; D unresolved. Germline CDR1 and CDR2: SGHTA and FQGNSA. The CDR3 is 15 residues long. V shed 5 bases and J shed 0 bases, with 11 bases lying between them. CDR3 in amino acids: CASSPSGPSNQPQHF. Written as DNA, the CDR3 is TGTGCCAGCAGCCCCTCGGGTCCTAGCAATCAGCCCCAGCATTTT.

This clone was counted only a few times. The V call is TRBV18, the J call TRBJ1-3; 7 positions match TRBD1. The CDR3 runs to 20 residues. Germline CDR1 and CDR2: KGHSH and LQKENI. V dropped 1 base and J dropped 3; count of bases not matched to a gene: 18. CDR3 residues: CASSPLGSFGRSGGGNTIYF. Here the CDR3 DNA reads TGTGCCAGCTCACCACTCGGGTCATTCGGACGCTCAGGGGGTGGAAACACCATATATTTT.

The chain is built from TRBV4-3 and TRBJ1-4; 7 nucleotides agree with TRBD1. The CDR3 totals 17 residues. Germline CDR1 and CDR2: LGHNA and YSLEER. The V and J ends lost 1 base and 10 bases, in that order; junction bases with no gene match: 15. The DNA for the CDR3 is TGCGCCAGCAGCCAAGGTGGCCCCGGGACAGCCTTAGGAAAACTGTTTTTT. Protein product: CASSQGGPGTALGKLFF.

The J gene is TRBJ1-5, the V gene TRBV27; D call uncertain. This CDR3 is 13 amino acids long. Germline CDR1 reads MNHEY; CDR2 reads SMNVEV (reference sequence). V was shortened by 5 bases and J by 5 bases, with 10 bases between the two germline ends. CDR3 coding DNA: TGTGCCAGCAGTCAAAGATCCGATCAGCCCCAGCATTTT. The encoded protein is CASSQRSDQPQHF.

V and J are TRBV6-1 and TRBJ2-1; D is unresolved. Germline V gene lookup returns CDR1 MNHNS and CDR2 SASEGT. The V gene lost 6 bases and the J gene lost 7 bases, with 10 bases spanning the gap. CDR3 length: 12 residues. Here the CDR3 reads CASRLTTNEQFF. CDR3 nucleotide sequence: TGTGCCAGCAGACTGACGACTAATGAGCAGTTCTTC.

The chain is built from TRBV15 and TRBJ1-4; 11 bases are shared with TRBD1. The germline V gene has CDR1 LNHNV and CDR2 YYDKDF (reference sequence). The CDR3 is 15 residues long. The ends lost 5 bases at V and 7 bases at J; junction bases unmatched: 6. The CDR3 nucleotides are TGTGCCACCAGCGTCGGACAGGGGGCAACTGAAAAACTGTTTTTT. The encoded protein is CATSVGQGATEKLFF.

The chain carries TRBV2 and TRBJ1-1; 11 bases are shared with TRBD1. The ends lost 6 bases at V and 4 bases at J; junction bases unmatched: 4. The CDR3 runs 14 residues. Germline V CDR1 and CDR2: SNHLY, FYNNEI. The CDR3 DNA follows: TGTGCCAGCAGCCGGGACAGGGGGAGCACTGAAGCTTTCTTT. Translated, it gives CASSRDRGSTEAFF.

V gene TRBV5-4 combines with J gene TRBJ1-6, with unresolved D. Germline V CDR1 and CDR2: SGHNT, YYREEE (reference sequence). The CDR3 spans 13 residues. The V end lost 1 base, the J end lost 8 bases, and 7 bases lay between the germline ends. The CDR3 region has the DNA TGTGCCAGCAGCTTGCGAGTAGATTCACCCCTCCACTTT. Translated: CASSLRVDSPLHF.

The chain joins TRBV28 to TRBJ2-1; 10 bases fit TRBD2. CDR1 MDHEN and CDR2 SYDVKM come from the germline V gene. V lost 2 bases, J lost 10 bases, and 8 bases stayed unmatched. CDR3 length equals 15 residues. CDR3 sequence: CASSLGSGGAWEQFF. CDR3 sequence (DNA): TGTGCCAGCAGTTTAGGCAGCGGGGGGGCATGGGAGCAGTTCTTC.

This chain uses TRBV19 with TRBJ1-5, with a possible D match to TRBD1 (5 bases). The CDR3 contains 15 residues. Germline V gives CDR1 LNHDA, CDR2 SQIVND (reference sequence). Trimming left V 1 base short and J 4 bases short, with 11 bases between. The CDR3 protein is CASSIVPGTNQPQHF. The DNA for the CDR3 is TGTGCCAGTAGTATAGTCCCGGGGACTAATCAGCCCCAGCATTTT.

This chain uses TRBV5-4 with TRBJ1-1; D is uncertain. Germline assignment: CDR1 SGHNT and CDR2 YYREEE (reference sequence). V was shortened by 7 bases and J by 4 bases, with 17 bases between the two germline ends. CDR3 size: 14 residues. The CDR3 DNA follows: TGTGCCAGCGGAGTATGGACTCGATTCACTGAAGCTTTCTTT. Protein product: CASGVWTRFTEAFF.

The chain uses TRBV7-9 and TRBJ2-3; D remains unclear. The germline V and J ends were trimmed by 4 bases and 12 bases, with 11 bases remaining between them. CDR1 is SEHNR, CDR2 FQNEAQ, per germline (reference sequence). The CDR3 runs to 11 residues. CDR3 in amino acids: CASSSAPHQYF. As DNA, the CDR3 is TGTGCCAGCAGCTCCGCTCCCCACCAGTATTTT.

V usage is TRBV6-5 and J usage is TRBJ1-6; perhaps TRBD1 as D (5 bases). This CDR3 contains 12 residues. V lost 11 bases and J lost 10, with 15 bases in between. The germline gives CDR1 MNHEY, CDR2 SVGAGI. DNA of the CDR3: TGTGCCTCGGGGGGGTTAGGCTCACCCCTCCACTTT. It translates to CASGGLGSPLHF.